One and the same sample provided the 6 T cell receptor beta chains below, sequenced in a study of STAT3 mutations in large granular lymphocyte leukemia. Libraries were prepared by immunoSEQ multiplex PCR; TCRdb keeps only in-frame clonotypes and omits some of them. The table includes under 35,000 clones, around 86% detected once. Their cognate antigens are unknown. Study outcomes and limitations: Every T-cell large granular lymphocyte leukemia patient had at least one immunodominant TCR beta clonotype.

The sample was peripheral blood mononuclear cells. The receptors shown here come from a man between 60 and 75 years old with T-cell large granular lymphocyte leukemia. Some clones in this sample may be carry-over from other donors' samples.

This clone was seen a handful of times. The chain employs TRBV28 and TRBJ2-3; 8 positions match TRBD2. This CDR3 region has 15 residues. Germline V gene data show CDR1 as MDHEN and CDR2 as SYDVKM. V gave up 5 bases and J gave up 6 bases; unmatched junction bases: 10. CDR3 protein: CASSGGGREKDTQYF. As DNA, the CDR3 is TGTGCCAGCAGTGGCGGGGGGCGGGAGAAGGATACGCAGTATTTT.

The rearrangement uses TRBV7-2 and TRBJ2-3; TRBD2 aligns across 7 bases. CDR1 and CDR2 (germline): SGHTA, FQGNSA. The CDR3 spans 15 residues. J was trimmed by 3 bases and V by 1 base; bases with no gene match: 4. The CDR3, as DNA: TGTGCCAGCAGCTTAGTGGGAGGGCCAACAGATACGCAGTATTTT. The encoded protein is CASSLVGGPTDTQYF.

This sequence joins TRBV5-6 and TRBJ2-3; the match to TRBD2 covers 10 bases. V dropped 4 bases and J dropped 6; count of bases not matched to a gene: 11. The germline V gene encodes CDR1 SGHDT and CDR2 YYEEEE. CDR3 length equals 16 residues. The chain's CDR3 is CASSTRTSGLRDTQYF. The CDR3 coding sequence is TGTGCCAGCAGCACCCGGACTAGCGGATTAAGGGATACGCAGTATTTT.

This clone was recorded a few times. The chain combines TRBV30 with TRBJ2-7, with no clear D. The CDR3 has 11 residues. Germline lookup yields CDR1 GTSNPN and CDR2 SVGIG (reference sequence). V was pared by 2 bases and J by 3 bases, with 5 bases between. CDR3 region: CAWSLDYEQYF. CDR3 bases: TGTGCCTGGAGTCTCGACTACGAGCAGTACTTC.

CDR3 sequence (DNA): TGTGCCAGCTCCTTTGGGGGAGTAAGCGACAATGAGCAGTTCTTC. Its translation: CASSFGGVSDNEQFF. The chain carries TRBV27 and TRBJ2-1; D possibly uses TRBD1 or TRBD2 (5 bases each). The germline V and J ends were trimmed by 8 bases and 5 bases, with 19 bases remaining between them. Looked up from germline, CDR1 is MNHEY and CDR2 is SMNVEV (reference sequence). The CDR3 extends over 15 amino acids.

The chain employs TRBV6-6 and TRBJ1-2; no definite D call. The CDR3 has 15 amino acids. Trimming took off 4 bases at V and 6 bases at J, with 18 bases between the two ends. The germline CDR1 and CDR2 sequences are MNHNY and SVGAGI (reference sequence). As DNA, the CDR3 is TGTGCCAGCAGTTTTGCAGACTCTATCTGGGATGGCTACACCTTC. The encoded protein is CASSFADSIWDGYTF.